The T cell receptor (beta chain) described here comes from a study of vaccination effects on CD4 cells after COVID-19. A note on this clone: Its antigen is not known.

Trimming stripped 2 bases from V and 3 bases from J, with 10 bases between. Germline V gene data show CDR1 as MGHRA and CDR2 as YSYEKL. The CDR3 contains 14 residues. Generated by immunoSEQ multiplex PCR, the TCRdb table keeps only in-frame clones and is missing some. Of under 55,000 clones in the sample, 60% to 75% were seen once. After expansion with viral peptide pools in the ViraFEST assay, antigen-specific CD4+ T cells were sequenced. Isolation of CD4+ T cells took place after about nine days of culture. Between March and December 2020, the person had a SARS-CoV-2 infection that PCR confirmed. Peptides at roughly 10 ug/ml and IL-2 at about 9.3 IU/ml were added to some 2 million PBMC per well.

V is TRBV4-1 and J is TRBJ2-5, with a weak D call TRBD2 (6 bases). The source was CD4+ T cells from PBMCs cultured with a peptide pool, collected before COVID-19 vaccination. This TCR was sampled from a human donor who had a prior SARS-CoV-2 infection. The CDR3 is CASSQPGGKETQYF. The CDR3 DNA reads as TGCGCCAGCAGCCAACCGGGCGGGAAAGAGACCCAGTACTTC.